A single sample gave rise to the 21 T cell receptor beta chains below, sequenced in a study of human CD8 memory T cell subsets. It was UMI-labeled 5' RACE by which the TCR beta libraries were made. No DNA is given; TCRdb re-called the 5' RACE reads and lists each CDR3 protein once. This repertoire includes about 5,400 distinct CDR3 sequences. Sample: CD8+ effector memory T cells (TEM) sorted from PBMCs. Subset indicated: effector memory CD8 T cells, CCR7- CD45RO+ CD95+. The receptors derive from a human donor in good health.

This clonotype is deemed medium-sized by its frequency. The rearrangement uses TRBV28 and TRBJ2-7; TCRdb names TRBD1, which stays unverified in the absence of DNA. This CDR3 spans 13 amino acids. The germline gives CDR1 MDHEN, CDR2 SYDVKM. CDR3 in amino acids: CASSPSGEYEQYF.

V and J are TRBV5-4 and TRBJ2-5; TCRdb outputs TRBD1, but without DNA this stays unchecked. The CDR3 spans 14 residues. Germline V gene lookup returns CDR1 SGHNT and CDR2 YYREEE (reference sequence). CDR3 residues: CASSLDQGSETQYF.

CDR3 region: CASSRGTYEQYF. The genes are TRBV19 and TRBJ2-7; the TCRdb call, TRBD1, lacks DNA for checking. Germline CDR1 LNHDA, CDR2 SQIVND (reference sequence). This CDR3 comprises 12 residues.

V usage is TRBV29-1 and J usage is TRBJ2-3. The germline V gene encodes CDR1 SQVTM and CDR2 ANQGSEA. This CDR3 spans 15 amino acids. CDR3 amino acids: CSVGTTYASTDTQYF.

The V gene is TRBV6-5, the J gene TRBJ2-1; TCRdb proposes TRBD2, but this gene call is untestable without DNA. Germline V gene lookup returns CDR1 MNHEY and CDR2 SVGAGI. The CDR3 consists of 13 residues. CDR3 sequence: CASSRLAGGAQFF.

The chain carries TRBV9 and TRBJ1-1; the TCRdb call, TRBD1, lacks DNA for checking. Germline CDR1 is SGDLS and CDR2 is YYNGEE. The CDR3 is made up of 17 amino acids. The CDR3 region is CASSGGAGAVDDTEAFF.

V usage is TRBV21-1 and J usage is TRBJ2-1; no DNA is available, so the TRBD2 call from TCRdb remains unchecked. TRBV21-1 is deemed a pseudogene. This CDR3 has 16 residues. CDR3 sequence: CASSKGWTSVYNEQFF.

The rearrangement links TRBV29-1 to TRBJ2-7; TCRdb calls TRBD1, which cannot be checked without DNA. CDR1 is SQVTM and CDR2 is ANQGSEA in the germline V gene. The CDR3 has 14 amino acids. The CDR3 here is CSVTPGQGGDEQYF.

This chain joins TRBV21-1 and TRBJ2-7. TRBV21-1 is designated a pseudogene. This CDR3 region has 12 residues. CDR3 in amino acids: CASSNDFYEQYF.

The rearrangement links TRBV2 to TRBJ2-3. This CDR3 region has 16 residues. In germline, CDR1 is SNHLY, CDR2 FYNNEI. CDR3 residues: CASSEGKLSSTDTQYF. Full variable domain (remainder filled in from reference TRBV2 and TRBJ2-3): EPEVTQTPSHQVTQMGQEVILRCVPISNHLYFYWYRQILGQKVEFLVSFYNNEISEKSEIFDDQFSVERPDGSNFTLKIRSTKLEDSAMYFCASSEGKLSSTDTQYFGPGTRLTVL.

Judged by frequency, this clonotype is medium-sized. The CDR3 reads CASSSRTRNEQFF. The gene calls are TRBV27 and TRBJ2-1. The CDR3 runs to 13 residues. Looked up from germline, CDR1 is MNHEY and CDR2 is SMNVEV (reference sequence).

This rearrangement joins TRBV28 to TRBJ2-4; the D call from TCRdb, TRBD1, cannot be confirmed without DNA. CDR3 length: 13 residues. Germline assignment: CDR1 MDHEN and CDR2 SYDVKM. The CDR3 here is CASSLTGMDIQYF.

V gene TRBV2 combines with J gene TRBJ2-1; TCRdb proposes TRBD1, but this gene call is untestable without DNA. This CDR3 region has 16 residues. Per the germline V gene, CDR1 is SNHLY and CDR2 is FYNNEI. CDR3 sequence reads: CASSPDRVSSYNEQFF.

The V gene is TRBV13, the J gene TRBJ2-1; TCRdb designates TRBD2, a call that cannot be tested without DNA. There are 15 residues in the CDR3. Germline-derived CDR1 and CDR2 are PRHDT and FYEKMQ (reference sequence). The CDR3 here is CASSPQGPGADEQFF. The whole variable domain, remainder taken from reference TRBV13 and TRBJ2-1, is AAGVIQSPRHLIKEKRETATLKCYPIPRHDTVYWYQQGPGQDPQFLISFYEKMQSDKGSIPDRFSAQQFSDYHSELNMSSLELGDSALYFCASSPQGPGADEQFFGPGTRLTVL.

This sequence joins TRBV14 and TRBJ2-5; there is no DNA to check the TCRdb D call of TRBD1. Germline-derived CDR1 and CDR2 are SGHDN and FVKESK. The CDR3 is made up of 12 amino acids. CDR3 sequence reads: CASSQDGGTQYF.

The rearrangement uses TRBV5-1 and TRBJ1-3. The CDR3 covers 14 residues. Germline V gene sequence: CDR1 SGHRS, CDR2 YFSETQ. CDR3: CASSSGDSGNTIYF.

The chain employs TRBV2 and TRBJ1-2. CDR1 and CDR2 (germline): SNHLY, FYNNEI. This CDR3 comprises 13 residues. The chain's CDR3 is CASYIEDPYGYTF.

The chain uses TRBV7-3 and TRBJ2-3; the D call from TCRdb, TRBD1, cannot be confirmed without DNA. The CDR3 length is 15 residues. Germline V gene lookup returns CDR1 SGHTA and CDR2 FQGTGA. The CDR3 region is CASSLAGASTDTQYF.

The rearrangement joins TRBV7-9 to TRBJ2-7; TCRdb proposes TRBD1, but this gene call is untestable without DNA. The germline gives CDR1 SEHNR, CDR2 FQNEAQ (reference sequence). The CDR3 runs to 15 residues. The CDR3 reads CASSLGQGAINEQYF.

The chain joins TRBV11-1 to TRBJ2-3. Germline V gene data show CDR1 as SGHAT and CDR2 as FQDESV (reference sequence). The CDR3 contains 18 residues. CDR3 residues: CASRSRLKTSESTDTQYF.

This rearrangement joins TRBV19 to TRBJ1-2; TCRdb's D call, TRBD1, is unchecked because there is no DNA. The CDR3 has 13 residues. Germline V gene sequence: CDR1 LNHDA, CDR2 SQIVND (reference sequence). The CDR3 sequence is CASSPRQGGGYTF.